Included here is one T cell receptor (beta chain) sequence, with context. Its antigen is not identified. The authors made TCR beta cDNA libraries by 5'RACE template switching. This switching added a universal primer site and UMIs. TCRdb reprocessed the 5' RACE reads, with one entry per CDR3 protein and no DNA. The specimen's table records about 550,000 distinct CDR3 sequences. This entry comes from a study of T cells expressing NK-cell markers. Study overall: Each TCR beta repertoire originated in sorted T cells that were CD3+CD56+NKG2C+, CD3+CD56+NKG2C- or CD3+CD56-NKG2C+. Among the eight sequenced donors, seven tested HCMV-seropositive and one tested seronegative. Overall study findings and caveats: The CD3+CD56-NKG2C+ fraction was also led by these clonotypes in several donors.

CDR1 and CDR2 (germline): KGHSH, LQKENI. CDR3 length: 16 amino acids. V is TRBV18 and J is TRBJ2-1; the TCRdb call, TRBD2, lacks DNA for checking. Sequencing was carried out using blood T cells: a sorted CD56 or NKG2C T cell subset, CD4+ or CD8+ T cells, or bulk PBMC T cells (not recorded which). The sequence was collected from a man between 18 and 29 years old in good health. The CDR3 sequence is CASSPPGGPLLNEQFF.